This TCR beta chain was sequenced during a study of cytomegalovirus exposure and HLA in healthy donors. The primer mix had 60 Vbeta and 13 Jbeta primers. The table came from immunoSEQ multiplex PCR; TCRdb's copy has only in-frame clones and leaves some out. The sample holds some 150,000 clones, just under 80% seen once. The specimen was PBMCs. The source of this sequence is a male donor in good health and CMV-seronegative.

CDR3 sequence reads: CASSSLERGTVNSPLHF. For the CDR3, the DNA is TGTGCCAGCAGCTCACTGGAGCGGGGAACAGTCAATTCACCCCTCCACTTT. The V gene is TRBV7-2, the J gene TRBJ1-6; no reliable D call. Looked up from germline, CDR1 is SGHTA and CDR2 is FQGNSA. This CDR3 has 17 amino acids. With 4 bases removed from V and 7 bases from J, the gap between germline ends came to 20 bases. The full variable domain, its missing parts supplied by reference TRBV7-2 and TRBJ1-6, is GAGVSQSPSNKVTEKGKDVELRCDPISGHTALYWYRQSLGQGLEFLIYFQGNSAPDKSGLPSDRFSAERTGGSVSTLTIQRTQQEDSAVYLCASSSLERGTVNSPLHFGNGTRLTVT.